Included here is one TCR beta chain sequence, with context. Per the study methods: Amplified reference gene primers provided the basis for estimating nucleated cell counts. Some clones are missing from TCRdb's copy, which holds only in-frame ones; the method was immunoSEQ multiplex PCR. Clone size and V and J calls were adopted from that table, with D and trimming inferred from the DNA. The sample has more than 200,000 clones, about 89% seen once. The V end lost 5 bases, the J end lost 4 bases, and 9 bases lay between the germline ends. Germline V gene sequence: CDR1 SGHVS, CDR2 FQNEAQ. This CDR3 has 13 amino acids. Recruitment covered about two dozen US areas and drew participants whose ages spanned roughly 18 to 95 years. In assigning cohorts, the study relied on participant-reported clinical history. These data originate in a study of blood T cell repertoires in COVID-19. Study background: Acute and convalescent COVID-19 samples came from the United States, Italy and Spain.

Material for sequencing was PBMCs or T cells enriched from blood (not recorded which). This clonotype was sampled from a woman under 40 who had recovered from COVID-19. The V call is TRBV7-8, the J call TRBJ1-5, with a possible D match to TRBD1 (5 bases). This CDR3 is CASSPTENQPQHF. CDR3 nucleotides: TGTGCCAGCAGCCCGACAGAGAATCAGCCCCAGCATTTT.